The next 31 T cell receptor beta chains were all read from a single sample in a study of blood T cell repertoires in COVID-19. Clones were read by immunoSEQ multiplex PCR, and TCRdb kept only the in-frame ones, dropping some. The table records around 300,000 clones, about nine tenths of them present only once. Sequencing was performed on peripheral blood. The receptor source for this set is a man aged 45 to 65 with active or convalescent COVID-19.

The chain has TRBV11-2 and TRBJ1-4; D is unresolved. This CDR3 has 16 residues. V was shortened by 1 base and J by 10 bases, with 19 bases between the two germline ends. Looked up from germline, CDR1 is SGHAT and CDR2 is FQNNGV. The CDR3 nucleotides are TGTGCCAGCAGCTTAGTCCAAACCGAACTAGGAGGAAAACTGTTTTTT. It translates to CASSLVQTELGGKLFF.

The V call is TRBV5-5, the J call TRBJ2-3; 7 bases agree with TRBD1. Germline V lookup: CDR1 SGHKS, CDR2 YYEKEE (reference sequence). CDR3 length: 15 amino acids. Trimming took 4 bases from V and 4 from J; bases not matched to a gene: 9. The CDR3 coding sequence is TGTGCCAGCAGCCTGACCGACAGGGATCCAGATACGCAGTATTTT. Encoded protein: CASSLTDRDPDTQYF.

The chain uses TRBV27 and TRBJ2-7, with TRBD2 identical over 9 bases. After removal of 4 bases from V and 5 bases from J, the junction contained 6 bases not matched to a gene. Per the germline V gene, CDR1 is MNHEY and CDR2 is SMNVEV (reference sequence). This CDR3 spans 14 amino acids. CDR3 DNA sequence: TGTGCCAGCAGTTGGAGCGGGAGGTGGAACGAGCAGTACTTC. It specifies CASSWSGRWNEQYF.

This sequence joins TRBV6-2 or TRBV6-3 and TRBJ1-5; D is possibly TRBD1 (5 bases). The CDR3 extends over 13 amino acids. The germline V gene encodes CDR1 MNHEY and CDR2 SVGEGT. V lost 6 bases, J lost 5 bases, and 11 bases lay in between. DNA of the CDR3: TGTGCCAGCAGCTTAGACAGCTATCAGCCCCAGCATTTT. The encoded protein is CASSLDSYQPQHF.

This sequence joins TRBV24-1 and TRBJ2-2, with 16 bases lining up with TRBD2. This CDR3 region has 18 residues. Losses at the gene ends were 4 bases for V and 6 bases for J; bases not matched to a gene: 7. The germline V gene encodes CDR1 KGHDR and CDR2 SFDVKD. DNA for the CDR3: TGTGCCACCAGTGACCCCGGGACTAGCGGGGGGGCCCCCGGGGAGCTGTTTTTT. Translated, it gives CATSDPGTSGGAPGELFF.

Concerning this clone: The same CDR3 arises from other DNA sequences in this sample as well. J is TRBJ1-1 and V is TRBV27, with 7 bases fitting TRBD1. The trim removed 5 bases at V and 2 bases at J, leaving 5 bases unmatched. This CDR3 region has 14 residues. The V gene's germline CDR1 is MNHEY and CDR2 SMNVEV (reference sequence). The CDR3 region is CASSPRQGNTEAFF. The CDR3 region has the DNA TGTGCCAGCAGTCCCCGACAGGGAAACACTGAAGCTTTCTTT.

This chain connects TRBV5-1 to TRBJ2-2; 11 bases map to TRBD1. Germline V lookup: CDR1 SGHRS, CDR2 YFSETQ. CDR3 length: 17 amino acids. J was trimmed by 6 bases and V by 1 base; bases with no gene match: 8. Here the CDR3 reads CASSLLRTGGGSGELFF. CDR3 DNA: TGCGCCAGCAGCTTGCTCCGGACAGGGGGCGGGTCCGGGGAGCTGTTTTTT.

This clone occurred a few times. The rearrangement links TRBV24-1 to TRBJ2-1, with D possibly being TRBD2 (6 bases). Trimming took 7 bases from V and 8 from J, leaving 14 bases between them. Germline V gene data show CDR1 as KGHDR and CDR2 as SFDVKD. The CDR3 has 13 amino acids. This CDR3 is CATRMDWGDEQFF. CDR3 DNA sequence: TGTGCCACCAGGATGGACTGGGGGGATGAGCAGTTCTTC.

This clone was seen more than once but under ten times. The J gene is TRBJ1-5, the V gene TRBV6-2 or TRBV6-3; D may be TRBD1 (6 bases). This CDR3 region has 15 residues. Germline V lookup: CDR1 MNHEY, CDR2 SVGEGT. V was cut by 6 bases and J by 6 bases, with 18 bases left in between. The CDR3 region is CASSLTGIGRQPQHF. CDR3 sequence (DNA): TGTGCCAGCAGCCTGACAGGTATCGGGCGTCAGCCCCAGCATTTT.

This clone was seen more than once but under ten times. The chain employs TRBV7-2 and TRBJ2-7, with D unclear. Germline assignment: CDR1 SGHTA and CDR2 FQGNSA. V was cut by 1 base and J by 2 bases, with 12 bases left in between. This CDR3 is 15 amino acids long. The chain's CDR3 is CASSLDSLRTYEQYF. As DNA, the CDR3 is TGTGCCAGCAGCTTAGATAGCTTGCGGACCTACGAGCAGTACTTC.

The chain is built from TRBV7-9 and TRBJ2-5; D uncertain. The V end lost 4 bases, the J end lost 5 bases, and 14 bases lay between the germline ends. The CDR3 extends over 14 amino acids. Germline-derived CDR1 and CDR2 are SEHNR and FQNEAQ (reference sequence). The CDR3 nucleotides read TGTGCCAGCAGCTCGAGGATAAGATGGGAGACCCAGTACTTC. This gives the protein CASSSRIRWETQYF.

This clone was observed a single time. At the DNA level, this CDR3 is encoded by other sequences in the same sample as well. The chain's CDR3 is CASSLGQGTEAFF. Written as DNA, the CDR3 is TGTGCCAGCAGCTTAGGACAGGGAACTGAAGCTTTCTTT. The chain uses TRBV7-2 and TRBJ1-1, with TRBD1 matching over 7 bases. V shed 1 base, J shed 5 bases, and the junction held 1 base outside the gene matches. The germline CDR1 and CDR2 sequences are SGHTA and FQGNSA. CDR3 length: 13 residues.

The chain recombines TRBV5-4 with TRBJ2-5, with TRBD2 matching 10 bases. Germline V lookup: CDR1 SGHNT, CDR2 YYREEE (reference sequence). CDR3 length: 15 amino acids. J was trimmed by 2 bases and V by 4 bases; bases with no gene match: 5. CDR3 nucleotides: TGTGCCAGCAGCGTACCAGCGGGGGGGCAAGAGACCCAGTACTTC. Encoded protein: CASSVPAGGQETQYF.

The V and J genes are TRBV15 and TRBJ1-2; TRBD1 aligns across 7 bases. V lost 0 bases, J lost 4 bases, and 5 bases stayed unmatched. The CDR3 is 15 amino acids. CDR1 LNHNV and CDR2 YYDKDF come from the germline V gene (reference sequence). The chain's CDR3 is CATSREGGQAYGYTF. As DNA, the CDR3 is TGTGCCACCAGCAGAGAGGGAGGACAGGCCTATGGCTACACCTTC.

The CDR3 DNA sequence: TGTGCCAGCAAGAACGGGACTACCTCCTACGAGCAGTACTTC. It specifies CASKNGTTSYEQYF. The chain links TRBV2 to TRBJ2-7, with TRBD2 identical over 7 bases. This CDR3 is built from 14 residues. After removal of 7 bases from V and 0 bases from J, the junction contained 6 bases not matched to a gene. Germline V CDR1 and CDR2: SNHLY, FYNNEI.

The chain links TRBV6-5 to TRBJ2-1; maybe TRBD2 (6 bases). The CDR3 runs 13 residues. From germline, CDR1 is MNHEY and CDR2 SVGAGI. V was shortened by 6 bases and J by 3 bases, with 9 bases between the two germline ends. The CDR3 DNA follows: TGTGCCAGCAGGGCGGGGCACTACAATGAGCAGTTCTTC. This sequence encodes CASRAGHYNEQFF.

This clone has at least ten counts. The chain recombines TRBV27 with TRBJ2-3; 13 bases are a match to TRBD2. Germline CDR1 reads MNHEY; CDR2 reads SMNVEV (reference sequence). J was trimmed by 2 bases and V by 5 bases; bases with no gene match: 4. CDR3 length equals 16 residues. This CDR3 reads CASSQGLAGLTDTQYF. In DNA form, the CDR3 reads TGTGCCAGCAGTCAGGGACTAGCGGGACTCACAGATACGCAGTATTTT.

V is TRBV2 and J is TRBJ2-3, with D unclear. Per germline, CDR1 SNHLY and CDR2 FYNNEI. The ends were cut back, 6 bases at V and 0 bases at J, with 16 bases in the middle. This CDR3 has 16 amino acids. CDR3 coding DNA: TGTGCCAGCAGGTACGCGGAGTACACTAGCACAGATACGCAGTATTTT. Translating gives CASRYAEYTSTDTQYF.

This clone occurred a few times. The V gene is TRBV7-9, the J gene TRBJ2-2, with D perhaps TRBD1 (5 bases). The CDR3 sequence is 16 residues long. Germline V gene data show CDR1 as SEHNR and CDR2 as FQNEAQ (reference sequence). V lost 4 bases to trimming and J lost 1 base, with 13 bases between them. CDR3 DNA sequence: TGTGCCAGCAGCTCTCTGACAGCACTGAACACCGGGGAGCTGTTTTTT. Protein sequence: CASSSLTALNTGELFF.

The chain joins TRBV5-6 to TRBJ1-1, with D perhaps matching TRBD1 (5 bases). The V gene's germline CDR1 is SGHDT and CDR2 YYEEEE. The V end lost 3 bases, the J end lost 5 bases, and 14 bases lay between the germline ends. The CDR3 length is 14 residues. CDR3 DNA: TGTGCCAGCAGCTGGGGCCGGACGAGGACTGAAGCTTTCTTT. It encodes CASSWGRTRTEAFF.

The CDR3 region has the DNA TGTGCCAGCAGCCCGGGAGGGGCGCAAGGTGAAAAACTGTTTTTT. It specifies CASSPGGAQGEKLFF. The chain employs TRBV9 and TRBJ1-4, with D perhaps TRBD1 (5 bases). Germline CDR1 SGDLS, CDR2 YYNGEE. This CDR3 is 15 amino acids long. Trimming removed 4 bases at V and 7 bases at J, with 17 bases between.

The chain uses TRBV6-6 and TRBJ2-1, with D possibly TRBD2 on 5 matching bases. This CDR3 has 12 residues. Trimming cost V 2 bases and J 10 bases, with 9 bases left between them. Germline CDR1 MNHNY, CDR2 SVGAGI (reference sequence). DNA of the CDR3: TGTGCCAGCAGTTACGGCCGGGGAGAGCAGTTCTTC. This codes for CASSYGRGEQFF.

The CDR3 DNA reads TGTGCCAGTAGTATAGGTGGACAGGGTTGGACTGAAGCTTTCTTT. Translated: CASSIGGQGWTEAFF. The V call is TRBV19, the J call TRBJ1-1; 8 bases are a match to TRBD1. CDR1 and CDR2 (germline): LNHDA, SQIVND (reference sequence). J was trimmed by 5 bases and V by 1 base; bases with no gene match: 6. This CDR3 is built from 15 residues.

This chain links TRBV29-1 with TRBJ2-7, with D unresolved. CDR1 is SQVTM and CDR2 is ANQGSEA in the germline V gene. This CDR3 is built from 16 residues. V dropped 2 bases and J dropped 3 bases, with 20 bases sitting between them. The CDR3, as DNA: TGCAGCGTTGAACTTTCTGGCTCCAACGGCGGCTACGAGCAGTACTTC. Its translation: CSVELSGSNGGYEQYF.

The chain recombines TRBV6-2 or TRBV6-3 with TRBJ2-7; 10 nucleotides agree with TRBD1. In germline, CDR1 is MNHEY, CDR2 SVGEGT. The CDR3 runs to 18 residues. Losses at the gene ends were 2 bases for V and 4 bases for J; bases not matched to a gene: 14. CDR3 residues: CASSYDRGHYPSQYEQYF. CDR3 nucleotide sequence: TGTGCCAGCAGTTACGACAGGGGGCACTACCCGTCGCAATACGAGCAGTACTTC.

J is TRBJ1-6 and V is TRBV6-5; unclear D gene. There are 13 residues in the CDR3. Germline V lookup: CDR1 MNHEY, CDR2 SVGAGI. V lost 3 bases and J lost 3, with 3 bases in between. The CDR3 region has the DNA TGTGCCAGCAGTTATAACTATAATTCACCCCTCCACTTT. Its protein product is CASSYNYNSPLHF.

The chain links TRBV18 to TRBJ1-4, with a tentative D call TRBD1 (5 bases). This CDR3 is 11 amino acids long. Germline values: CDR1 KGHSH, CDR2 LQKENI. With 3 bases removed from V and 13 bases from J, the gap between germline ends came to 9 bases. The CDR3 protein is CASSPDRGLFF. The CDR3 nucleotides are TGTGCCAGCTCACCCGACAGAGGACTGTTTTTT.

The V and J genes are TRBV3-1 (or the pseudogene TRBV3-2) and TRBJ1-1; 7 positions agree with TRBD1. Trimming cost V 2 bases and J 8 bases; bases outside gene matches: 2. The CDR3 extends over 12 amino acids. Germline values: CDR1 LGHDT, CDR2 YNNKEL (reference sequence). Here the CDR3 DNA reads TGTGCCAGCAGCCAATCGGACAGGGAAGCTTTCTTT. Protein product: CASSQSDREAFF.

This chain connects TRBV30 to TRBJ1-5, with unresolved D. Per the germline V gene, CDR1 is GTSNPN and CDR2 is SVGIG (reference sequence). The CDR3 has 14 residues. V lost 1 base, J lost 9 bases, and 16 bases lay in between. This CDR3 reads CAWSGEAGYGPQHF. As DNA, the CDR3 is TGTGCCTGGAGTGGGGAGGCGGGGTATGGGCCCCAGCATTTT.

This rearrangement joins TRBV9 to TRBJ1-1; D not resolved. V gave up 0 bases and J gave up 5 bases, with 11 bases separating them. There are 14 residues in the CDR3. Germline CDR1 reads SGDLS; CDR2 reads YYNGEE. In DNA, the CDR3 is TGTGCCAGCAGCGTAGATAACTCGCGAACTGAAGCTTTCTTT. Its protein product is CASSVDNSRTEAFF. Supplemented by reference TRBV9 and TRBJ1-1, the full variable domain reads DSGVTQTPKHLITATGQRVTLRCSPRSGDLSVYWYQQSLDQGLQFLIQYYNGEERAKGNILERFSAQQFPDLHSELNLSSLELGDSALYFCASSVDNSRTEAFFGQGTRLTVV.

This chain joins TRBV6-1 and TRBJ1-2; TRBD1 matches at 9 bases. This CDR3 has 16 residues. CDR1 is MNHNS, CDR2 SASEGT, per germline. Trimming at V came to 1 base and at J to 8 bases, leaving 11 bases not matched to a gene. The CDR3 DNA follows: TGTGCCAGCAGTGAAGTAGGACAGGGGATAGGATTGGGCTACACCTTC. Encoded protein: CASSEVGQGIGLGYTF.